This is a list of T cell receptor beta chains from one sample in a study of blood T cell repertoires in COVID-19. TCRdb keeps only in-frame clones here, not all; method: immunoSEQ multiplex PCR. The sample contains 55,000 to 75,000 clones, roughly 78% of which appear only once. The sequenced material came from peripheral blood. The receptors shown here come from a human donor in a cohort sampled during active COVID-19. CDR3s include the opening cysteine and the closing phenylalanine or tryptophan. A D gene is named only where the DNA matches it firmly. Some rows mark clone size as missing; the rest say once, few, many or name a class of expanded clone.

>-|15|TRBV5-6|TRBJ1-5|-
TGTGCCAGCAGCCAAGGACAGATTAGCAATCAGCCCCAGCATTTT
CASSQGQISNQPQHF
>-|13|TRBV7-2|TRBJ1-6|-
TGTGCCAGCAGCTTAATGAGGAATTCACCCCTCCACTTT
CASSLMRNSPLHF
>-|14|TRBV28|TRBJ2-7|-
TGTGCCAGCAATTCAGGGGCCCCCGCCTACGAGCAGTACTTC
CASNSGAPAYEQYF
>-|16|TRBV7-3|TRBJ2-3|-
TGTGCCAGCAGCTTAGCTCCGGGCGGAGGCGCAGATACGCAGTATTTT
CASSLAPGGGADTQYF
>-|14|TRBV6-1|TRBJ1-1|-
TGTGCCAGCAGTGAAAACGCAGTACACACTGAAGCTTTCTTT
CASSENAVHTEAFF
>TRBD1|15|TRBV4-3|TRBJ2-3|few
TGCGCCAGCAGCCAAGCGGGACAGAGCCGAGATACGCAGTATTTT
CASSQAGQSRDTQYF
>-|14|TRBV5-4|TRBJ2-5|-
TGTGCCAGCAGCTTGATAGGCGGTCAAGAGACCCAGTACTTC
CASSLIGGQETQYF
>-|14|TRBV9|TRBJ1-6|-
TGTGCCAGCAGCGTAAAGGGGGATAATTCACCCCTCCACTTT
CASSVKGDNSPLHF
>-|16|TRBV11-2|TRBJ2-7|-
TGTGCCAGCAGCTTAGCATTAGCGAACCCCACCTACGAGCAGTACTTC
CASSLALANPTYEQYF
>-|15|TRBV7-2|TRBJ1-3|-
TGTGCCAGCAGCTTAGGGGCAGCCTCTGGAAACACCATATATTTT
CASSLGAASGNTIYF
>-|17|TRBV4-1|TRBJ2-1|-
TGCGCCAGCAGCCAAGGTAACGGGAGAAGGTCCTACAATGAGCAGTTCTTC
CASSQGNGRRSYNEQFF
>-|13|TRBV10-3|TRBJ1-1|-
TGTGCCATCAGAGGGGCGATGAACACTGAAGCTTTCTTT
CAIRGAMNTEAFF
>-|16|TRBV24-1|TRBJ2-5|-
TGTGCCACCAGTGATCCGCTTACAGGGAATGGTGAGACCCAGTACTTC
CATSDPLTGNGETQYF
>-|15|TRBV27|TRBJ2-7|-
TGTGCCAGCACCCTGATCGGCGGGATCGGTTACGAGCAGTACTTC
CASTLIGGIGYEQYF
>TRBD2|15|TRBV11-3|TRBJ2-3|-
TGTGCCAGCAGCTTTTCGGGACTAAGCACAGATACGCAGTATTTT
CASSFSGLSTDTQYF
>-|13|TRBV19|TRBJ2-7|-
TGTGCCAGTAGACCGGGACACTTAGGCGAGCAGTACTTC
CASRPGHLGEQYF
>TRBD2|15|TRBV7-2|TRBJ2-7|-
TGTGCCAGCAGCTTAGTAGGGAGGGCCCGGGACGAGCAGTACTTC
CASSLVGRARDEQYF
>-|14|TRBV9|TRBJ1-2|-
TGTGCCAGCAGCGTAGGTCAGGGAAACTATGGCTACACCTTC
CASSVGQGNYGYTF
>TRBD1|18|TRBV5-4|TRBJ1-5|-
TGTGCCAGCAGCTTGGGGACGGGGCAGGGGGTCGGCGATCAGCCCCAGCATTTT
CASSLGTGQGVGDQPQHF
>TRBD2|20|TRBV29-1|TRBJ2-1|-
TGCAGCGTCCTCGTTATGACCGGGACTAGCTATTTGAGCTCCTACAATGAGCAGTTCTTC
CSVLVMTGTSYLSSYNEQFF
>TRBD1|16|TRBV27|TRBJ2-3|-
TGTGCCAGCACCGATAGGACAGGACTGCGCACAGATACGCAGTATTTT
CASTDRTGLRTDTQYF
>-|13|TRBV28|TRBJ2-3|-
TGTGCCAGCAGACTACCGGGAGCAGATACGCAGTATTTT
CASRLPGADTQYF
>-|15|TRBV9|TRBJ1-1|-
TGTGCCAGCAGCGAGGGGGTCCAACGGGACACTGAAGCTTTCTTT
CASSEGVQRDTEAFF